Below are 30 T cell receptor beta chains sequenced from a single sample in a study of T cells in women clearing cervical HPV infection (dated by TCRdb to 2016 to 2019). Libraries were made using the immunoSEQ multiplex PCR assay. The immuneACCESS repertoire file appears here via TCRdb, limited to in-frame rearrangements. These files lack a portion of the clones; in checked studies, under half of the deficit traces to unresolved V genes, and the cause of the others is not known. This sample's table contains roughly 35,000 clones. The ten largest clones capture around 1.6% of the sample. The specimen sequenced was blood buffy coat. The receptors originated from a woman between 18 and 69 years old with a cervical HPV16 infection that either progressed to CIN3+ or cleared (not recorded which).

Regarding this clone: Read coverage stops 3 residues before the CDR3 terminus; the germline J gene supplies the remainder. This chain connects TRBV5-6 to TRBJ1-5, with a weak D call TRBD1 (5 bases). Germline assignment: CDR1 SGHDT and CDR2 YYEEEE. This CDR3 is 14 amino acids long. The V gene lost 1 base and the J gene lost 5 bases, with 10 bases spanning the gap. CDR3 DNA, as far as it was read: TGTGCCAGCAGCTTGTGGGGGGATCATCAGCCC. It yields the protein CASSLWGDHQP. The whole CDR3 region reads CASSLWGDHQPQHF.

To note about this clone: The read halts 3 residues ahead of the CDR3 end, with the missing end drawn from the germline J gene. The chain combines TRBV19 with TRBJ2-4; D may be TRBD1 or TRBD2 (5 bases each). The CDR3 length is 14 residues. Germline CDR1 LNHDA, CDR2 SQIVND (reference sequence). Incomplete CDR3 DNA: TGTGCCAGTAGTATAGATCGGCAGGGTGGAGGT. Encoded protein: CASSIDRQGGG. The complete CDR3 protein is CASSIDRQGGGQYF.

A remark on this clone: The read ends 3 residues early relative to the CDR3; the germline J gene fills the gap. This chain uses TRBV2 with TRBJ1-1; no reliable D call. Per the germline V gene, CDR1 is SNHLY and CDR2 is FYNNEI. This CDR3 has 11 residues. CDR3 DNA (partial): TGTGCCAGCAGTGAGACACCTAAA. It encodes CASSETPK. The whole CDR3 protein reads CASSETPKAFF.

The CDR3 protein is CAWSGGQMYEQYF. CDR3 DNA, as far as it was read: TGTGCCTGGAGTGGGGGACAGATGTACGAG. The genes are TRBV30 and TRBJ2-7; 7 bases match TRBD1. The read finishes 3 residues shy of the CDR3 end, and the germline J gene is used to complete it. There are 13 residues in the CDR3. CDR1 and CDR2 (germline): GTSNPN, SVGIG (reference sequence). V was pared by 1 base and J by 4 bases, with 4 bases of the junction left unmatched.

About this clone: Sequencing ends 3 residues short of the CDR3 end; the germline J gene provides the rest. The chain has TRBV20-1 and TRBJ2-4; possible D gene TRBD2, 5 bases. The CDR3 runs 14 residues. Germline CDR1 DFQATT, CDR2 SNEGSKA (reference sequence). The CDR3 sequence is CSAKVGVGLEIQYF. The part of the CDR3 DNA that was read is TGCAGTGCTAAGGTCGGGGTGGGGTTGGAAATT.

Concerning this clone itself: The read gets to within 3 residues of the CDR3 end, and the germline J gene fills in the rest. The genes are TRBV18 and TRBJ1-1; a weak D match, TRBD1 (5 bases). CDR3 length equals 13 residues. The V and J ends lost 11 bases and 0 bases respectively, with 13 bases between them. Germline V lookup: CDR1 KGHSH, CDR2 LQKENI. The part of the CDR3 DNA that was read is TGTGCCGGGGCGGACAAAATGAACACTGAA. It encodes CAGADKMNTE. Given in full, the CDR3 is CAGADKMNTEAFF.

CDR3 sequence reads: CASSDARQGLGNQPQHF. The sequenced part of the CDR3 DNA is TGTGCCAGCAGTGACGCTCGACAGGGGTTAGGGAATCAGCCC. The gene calls are TRBV2 and TRBJ1-5; 8 bases agree with TRBD1. The read finishes 3 residues shy of the CDR3 end, and the germline J gene is used to complete it. Germline V gene data show CDR1 as SNHLY and CDR2 as FYNNEI. J was trimmed by 4 bases and V by 3 bases; bases with no gene match: 11. The CDR3 runs to 17 residues. Together with reference TRBV2 and TRBJ1-5, the CDR3 gives the full variable domain: EPEVTQTPSHQVTQMGQEVILRCVPISNHLYFYWYRQILGQKVEFLVSFYNNEISEKSEIFDDQFSVERPDGSNFTLKIRSTKLEDSAMYFCASSDARQGLGNQPQHFGDGTRLSIL.

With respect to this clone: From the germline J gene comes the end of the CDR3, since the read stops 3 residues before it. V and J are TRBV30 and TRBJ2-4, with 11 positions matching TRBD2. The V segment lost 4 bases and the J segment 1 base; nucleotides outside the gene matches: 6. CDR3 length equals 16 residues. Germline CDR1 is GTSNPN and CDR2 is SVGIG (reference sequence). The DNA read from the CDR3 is TGTGCCTGGACTCTCCCTAGCGGGAGGGCCAAAAACATT. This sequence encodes CAWTLPSGRAKNI. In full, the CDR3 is CAWTLPSGRAKNIQYF.

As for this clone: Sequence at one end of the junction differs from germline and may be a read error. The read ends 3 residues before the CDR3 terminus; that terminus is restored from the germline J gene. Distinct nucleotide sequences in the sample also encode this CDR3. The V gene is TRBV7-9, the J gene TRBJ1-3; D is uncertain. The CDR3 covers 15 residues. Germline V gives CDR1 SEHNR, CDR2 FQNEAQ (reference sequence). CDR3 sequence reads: CASIEGLSSGNTIYF. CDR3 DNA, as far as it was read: TGTGCCAGCATCGAAGGACTGAGCTCTGGAAACACG.

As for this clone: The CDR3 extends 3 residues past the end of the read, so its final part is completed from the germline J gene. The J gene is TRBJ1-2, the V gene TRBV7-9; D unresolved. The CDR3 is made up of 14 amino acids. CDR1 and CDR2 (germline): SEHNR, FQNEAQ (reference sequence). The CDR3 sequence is CASSPPTHVWGYTF. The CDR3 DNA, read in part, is TGTGCCAGCAGCCCACCAACACACGTTTGGGGC.

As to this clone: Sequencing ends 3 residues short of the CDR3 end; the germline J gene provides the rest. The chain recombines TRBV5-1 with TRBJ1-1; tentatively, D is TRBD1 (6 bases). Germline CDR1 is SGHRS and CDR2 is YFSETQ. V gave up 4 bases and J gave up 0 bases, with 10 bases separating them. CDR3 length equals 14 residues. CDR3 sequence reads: CASSETGMNTEAFF. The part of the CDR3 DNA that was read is TGCGCCAGCAGCGAGACAGGTATGAACACTGAA.

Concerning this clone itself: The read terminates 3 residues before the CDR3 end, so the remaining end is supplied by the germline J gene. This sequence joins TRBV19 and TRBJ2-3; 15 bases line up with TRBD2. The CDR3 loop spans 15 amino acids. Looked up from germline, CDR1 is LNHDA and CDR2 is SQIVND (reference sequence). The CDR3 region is CASSGTSGGQETQYF. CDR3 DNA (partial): TGTGCCAGCAGCGGGACTAGCGGGGGGCAAGAGACG.

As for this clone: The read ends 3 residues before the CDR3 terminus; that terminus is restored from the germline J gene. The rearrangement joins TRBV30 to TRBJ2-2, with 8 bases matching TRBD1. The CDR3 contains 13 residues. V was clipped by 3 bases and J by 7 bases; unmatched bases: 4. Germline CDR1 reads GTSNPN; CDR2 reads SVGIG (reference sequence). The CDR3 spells CAWRATGVGELFF. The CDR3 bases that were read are TGTGCCTGGAGGGCGACAGGGGTCGGGGAG. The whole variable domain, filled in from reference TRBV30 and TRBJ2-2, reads SQTIHQWPATLVQPVGSPLSLECTVEGTSNPNLYWYRQAAGRGLQLLFYSVGIGQISSEVPQNLSASRPQDRQFILSSKKLLLSDSGFYLCAWRATGVGELFFGEGSRLTVL.

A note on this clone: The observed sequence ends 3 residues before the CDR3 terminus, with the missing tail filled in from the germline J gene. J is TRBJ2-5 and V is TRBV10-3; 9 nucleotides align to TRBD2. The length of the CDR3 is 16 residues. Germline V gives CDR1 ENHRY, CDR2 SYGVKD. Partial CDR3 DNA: TGTGCCATCAGTGAGTCGGAACTAGCGGGCACAGATACC. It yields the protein CAISESELAGTDT. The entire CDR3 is CAISESELAGTDTQYF.

CDR3 region: CASSPGQYNDYTF. CDR3 DNA (partial): TGTGCCAGCTCACCGGGACAGTACAATGAC. This chain uses TRBV18 with TRBJ1-2, with 7 bases identical to TRBD1. Read sequence stops 3 residues before the CDR3 end, and the germline J gene provides the missing end. This CDR3 has 13 amino acids. CDR1 is KGHSH, CDR2 LQKENI, per germline.

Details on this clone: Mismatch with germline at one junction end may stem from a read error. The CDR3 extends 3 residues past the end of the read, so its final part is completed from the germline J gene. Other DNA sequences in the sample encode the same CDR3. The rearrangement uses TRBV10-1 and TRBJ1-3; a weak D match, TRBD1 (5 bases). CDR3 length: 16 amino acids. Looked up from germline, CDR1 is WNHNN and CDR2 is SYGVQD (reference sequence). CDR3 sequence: CASARAGVISGNTIYF. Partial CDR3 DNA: TGCGCCAGCGCCAGGGCCGGAGTCATCTCTGGAAACACG.

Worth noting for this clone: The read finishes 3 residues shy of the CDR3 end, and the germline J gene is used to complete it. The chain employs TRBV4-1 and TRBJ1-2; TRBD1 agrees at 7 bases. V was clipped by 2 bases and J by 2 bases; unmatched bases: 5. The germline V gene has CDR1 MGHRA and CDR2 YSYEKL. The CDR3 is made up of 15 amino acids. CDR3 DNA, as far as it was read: TGCGCCAGCAGCCAAAGATGGGACAGCAACTATGGC. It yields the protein CASSQRWDSNYG. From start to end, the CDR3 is CASSQRWDSNYGYTF.

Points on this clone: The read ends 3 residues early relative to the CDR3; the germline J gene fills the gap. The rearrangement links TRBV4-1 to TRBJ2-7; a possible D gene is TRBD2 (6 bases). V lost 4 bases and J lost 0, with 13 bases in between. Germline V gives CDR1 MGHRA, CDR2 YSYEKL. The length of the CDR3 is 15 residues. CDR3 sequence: CASSPGAVSSYEQYF. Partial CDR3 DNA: TGCGCCAGCAGCCCGGGAGCGGTGAGCTCCTACGAG.

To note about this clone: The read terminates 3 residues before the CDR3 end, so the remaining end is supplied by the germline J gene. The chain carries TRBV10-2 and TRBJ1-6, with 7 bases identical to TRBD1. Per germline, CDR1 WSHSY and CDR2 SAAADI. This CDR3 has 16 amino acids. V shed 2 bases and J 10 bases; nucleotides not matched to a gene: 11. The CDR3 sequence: CASSEHYRGLGSPLHF. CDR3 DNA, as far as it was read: TGCGCCAGCAGTGAGCACTACAGGGGTTTAGGGTCACCC.

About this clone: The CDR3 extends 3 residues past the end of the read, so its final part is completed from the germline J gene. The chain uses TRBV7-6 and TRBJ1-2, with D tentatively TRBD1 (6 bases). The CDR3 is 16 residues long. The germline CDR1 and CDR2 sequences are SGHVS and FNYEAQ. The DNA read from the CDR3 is TGTGCCAGCAGCATATTAGCGGGAGGGGACACAGATACC. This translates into CASSILAGGDTDT. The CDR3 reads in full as CASSILAGGDTDTYTF.

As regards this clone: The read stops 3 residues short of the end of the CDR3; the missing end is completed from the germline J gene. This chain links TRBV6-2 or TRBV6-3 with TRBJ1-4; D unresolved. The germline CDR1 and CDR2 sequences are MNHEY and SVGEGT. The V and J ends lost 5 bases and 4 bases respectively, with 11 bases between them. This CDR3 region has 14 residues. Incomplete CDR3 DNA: TGTGCCAGCAGTCTGGCGGGGAGTAATGAAAAA. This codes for CASSLAGSNEK. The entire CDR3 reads CASSLAGSNEKLFF.

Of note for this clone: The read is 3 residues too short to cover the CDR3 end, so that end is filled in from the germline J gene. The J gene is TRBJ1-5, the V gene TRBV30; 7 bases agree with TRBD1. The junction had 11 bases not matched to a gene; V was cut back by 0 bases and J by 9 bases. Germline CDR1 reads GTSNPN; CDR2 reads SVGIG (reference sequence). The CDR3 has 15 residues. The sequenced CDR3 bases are TGTGCCTGGAGTGTAGCGACAGGGAAAATGCGGCCC. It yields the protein CAWSVATGKMRP. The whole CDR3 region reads CAWSVATGKMRPQHF.

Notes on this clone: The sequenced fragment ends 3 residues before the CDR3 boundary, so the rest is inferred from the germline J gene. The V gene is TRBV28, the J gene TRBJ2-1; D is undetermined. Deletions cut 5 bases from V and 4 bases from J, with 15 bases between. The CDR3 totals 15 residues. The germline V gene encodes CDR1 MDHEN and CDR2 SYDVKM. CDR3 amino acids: CASSPRLLGYNEQFF. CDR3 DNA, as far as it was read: TGTGCCAGCAGTCCTCGACTGCTTGGGTACAATGAG.

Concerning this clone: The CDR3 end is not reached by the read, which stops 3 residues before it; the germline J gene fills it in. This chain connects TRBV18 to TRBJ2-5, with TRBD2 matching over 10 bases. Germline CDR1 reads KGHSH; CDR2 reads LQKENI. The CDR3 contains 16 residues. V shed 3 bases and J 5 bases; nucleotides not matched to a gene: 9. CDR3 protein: CASSPPSGGPRETQYF. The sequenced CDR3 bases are TGTGCCAGCTCACCCCCTAGCGGGGGCCCAAGGGAGACC.

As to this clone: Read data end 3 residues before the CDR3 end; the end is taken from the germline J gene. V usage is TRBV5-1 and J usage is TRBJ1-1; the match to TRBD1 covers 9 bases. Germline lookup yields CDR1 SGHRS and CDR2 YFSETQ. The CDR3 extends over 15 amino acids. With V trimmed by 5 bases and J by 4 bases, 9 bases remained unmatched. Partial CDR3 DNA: TGCGCCAGCAGACGGGGACAGGGCGCCCTCACTGAA. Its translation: CASRRGQGALTE. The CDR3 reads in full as CASRRGQGALTEAFF.

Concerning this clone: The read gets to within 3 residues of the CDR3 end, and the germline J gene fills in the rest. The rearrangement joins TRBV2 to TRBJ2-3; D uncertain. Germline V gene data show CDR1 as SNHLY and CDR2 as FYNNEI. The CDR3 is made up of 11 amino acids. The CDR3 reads CASRQIETQYF. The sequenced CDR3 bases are TGTGCCAGCAGACAGATAGAGACG.

The CDR3 bases that were read are TGTGCCAGCAGGACAGGGGGTGTTACAGATACG. Protein: CASRTGGVTDT. The full CDR3 reads CASRTGGVTDTQYF. The rearrangement uses TRBV28 and TRBJ2-3, with 9 bases aligning to TRBD1. The read stops 3 residues short of the end of the CDR3; the missing end is completed from the germline J gene. The CDR3 sequence is 14 residues long. CDR1 and CDR2 (germline): MDHEN, SYDVKM. With 6 bases clipped from V and 3 bases from J, the junction kept 4 bases outside the gene matches.

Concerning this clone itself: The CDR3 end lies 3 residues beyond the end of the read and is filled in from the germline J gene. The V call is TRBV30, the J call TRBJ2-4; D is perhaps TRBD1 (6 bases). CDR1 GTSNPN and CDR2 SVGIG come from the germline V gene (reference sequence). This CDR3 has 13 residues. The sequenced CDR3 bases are TGTGCCTGGAGCGATGGACAGCACTATGGT. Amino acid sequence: CAWSDGQHYG. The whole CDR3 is CAWSDGQHYGQYF.

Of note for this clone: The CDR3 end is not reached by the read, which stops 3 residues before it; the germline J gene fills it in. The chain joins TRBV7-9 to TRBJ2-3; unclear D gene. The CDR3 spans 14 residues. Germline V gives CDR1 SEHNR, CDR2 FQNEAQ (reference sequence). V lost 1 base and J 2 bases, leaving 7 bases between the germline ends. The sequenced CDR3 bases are TGTGCCAGCAGCTTAGACACTAACACAGATACG. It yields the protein CASSLDTNTDT. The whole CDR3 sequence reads CASSLDTNTDTQYF.

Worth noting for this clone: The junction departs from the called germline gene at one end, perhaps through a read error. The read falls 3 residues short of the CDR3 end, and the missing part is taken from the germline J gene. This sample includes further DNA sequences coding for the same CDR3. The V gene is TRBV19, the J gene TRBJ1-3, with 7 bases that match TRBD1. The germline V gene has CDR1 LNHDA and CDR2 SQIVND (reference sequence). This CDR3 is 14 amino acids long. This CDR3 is CASSRDRAGNTIYF. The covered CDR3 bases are TGTGCCAGTAGCCGAGACAGGGCTGGAAACACA.